The 25 T cell receptor beta chains below were found in one sample sequenced in a study of Ad26.COV2.S vaccination and SARS-CoV-2 variants. Treatment of the sample: around 19 received Ad26.COV2.S at low or high dose, single or two shots; a few received placebo; per-sample allocation not given. Material that was analyzed had been drawn on day 63 after the first vaccine or placebo injection. TCRdb's table, derived via immunoSEQ multiplex PCR, lists solely in-frame clones and lacks some. The sample includes around 450,000 clones, 80% to 95% seen only once; the top ten take under 4.5%. This sample comprised peripheral blood, obtained in a trial of Ad26.COV2.S vaccine versus placebo. Receptors originate from a person aged 18-65 years who received the Ad26.COV2.S COVID-19 vaccine or a placebo.

The chain carries TRBV18 and TRBJ2-7; 9 nucleotides line up with TRBD1. The germline V gene encodes CDR1 KGHSH and CDR2 LQKENI. J was trimmed by 3 bases and V by 2 bases; bases with no gene match: 8. The CDR3 extends over 16 amino acids. CDR3 nucleotides: TGTGCCAGCTCACCAAGTCTTGGACAGGGGATCTACGAGCAGTACTTC. Protein sequence: CASSPSLGQGIYEQYF.

This rearrangement joins TRBV6-5 to TRBJ2-1; 7 bases are a match to TRBD2. V gave up 0 bases and J gave up 5 bases; unmatched junction bases: 4. This CDR3 comprises 15 residues. Germline CDR1 and CDR2: MNHEY and SVGAGI. CDR3 sequence reads: CASSYSTSVNNEQFF. In nucleotides, the CDR3 is TGTGCCAGCAGTTACTCAACTAGCGTTAACAATGAGCAGTTCTTC.

This clone was picked up one time. The chain is built from TRBV7-9 and TRBJ2-2; D uncertain. Germline V lookup: CDR1 SEHNR, CDR2 FQNEAQ (reference sequence). The CDR3 is 14 residues long. Trimming took off 3 bases at V and 2 bases at J, with 7 bases between the two ends. The CDR3 DNA reads TGTGCCAGCAGCTTGGAAGGTAACACCGGGGAGCTGTTTTTT. As protein: CASSLEGNTGELFF.

The chain is built from TRBV29-1 and TRBJ2-7; D is unclear. Trimming took 2 bases from V and 2 from J, leaving 7 bases between them. This CDR3 comprises 12 residues. Germline CDR1 SQVTM, CDR2 ANQGSEA. The CDR3 DNA follows: TGCAGCGTTGAAACAGCCGCCTACGAGCAGTACTTC. This encodes CSVETAAYEQYF.

The rearrangement uses TRBV28 and TRBJ1-1; possible D gene TRBD1, 6 bases. The V gene lost 1 base and the J gene lost 1 base, with 10 bases spanning the gap. This CDR3 region has 15 residues. The germline gives CDR1 MDHEN, CDR2 SYDVKM. DNA of the CDR3: TGTGCCAGCAGTTTATCCTACAGGGCGAACACTGAAGCTTTCTTT. It encodes CASSLSYRANTEAFF.

The chain employs TRBV25-1 and TRBJ2-2; a possible D gene is TRBD1 (5 bases). Per the germline V gene, CDR1 is MGHDK and CDR2 is SYGVNS. V lost 7 bases to trimming and J lost 2 bases, with 14 bases between them. This CDR3 has 15 residues. DNA for the CDR3: TGTGCCAGCACCCCCCACAGGCCTAACACCGGGGAGCTGTTTTTT. Its protein is CASTPHRPNTGELFF.

This chain links TRBV1 with TRBJ2-3. TRBV1 represents a pseudogene. There are 24 residues in the CDR3. Here the CDR3 DNA reads TGCACCAGCAGCCAAGACCAGGGACGAGCCCGGGCCACTAGGGCCAACAGTCACACAGATACGCAGTATTTT. Protein: CTSSQDQGRARATRANSHTDTQYF.

J is TRBJ2-7 and V is TRBV5-4; 7 nucleotides line up with TRBD1. This CDR3 region has 15 residues. Germline V lookup: CDR1 SGHNT, CDR2 YYREEE (reference sequence). The ends lost 1 base at V and 4 bases at J; junction bases unmatched: 8. This CDR3 reads CASSLSGQRTYEQYF. DNA for the CDR3: TGTGCCAGCAGCTTGTCGGGACAGAGAACATACGAGCAGTACTTC.

The V call is TRBV28, the J call TRBJ2-7; 14 bases agree with TRBD2. Trimming removed 8 bases from V and 7 bases from J; junction bases left unmatched: 10. There are 15 residues in the CDR3. The germline V gene encodes CDR1 MDHEN and CDR2 SYDVKM. Here the CDR3 reads CASGLTSGRAGEQYF. CDR3 nucleotide sequence: TGTGCCAGCGGATTGACTAGCGGGAGGGCGGGTGAGCAGTACTTC. Supplemented by reference TRBV28 and TRBJ2-7, the full variable domain reads DVKVTQSSRYLVKRTGEKVFLECVQDMDHENMFWYRQDPGLGLRLIYFSYDVKMKEKGDIPEGYSVSREKKERFSLILESASTNQTSMYLCASGLTSGRAGEQYFGPGTRLTVT.

The J gene is TRBJ2-1, the V gene TRBV4-3, with 12 bases that match TRBD2. The junction had 13 bases not matched to a gene; V was cut back by 0 bases and J by 10 bases. The germline V gene has CDR1 LGHNA and CDR2 YSLEER. The length of the CDR3 is 18 residues. The CDR3, as DNA: TGCGCCAGCAGCCAAGATCTAGCGGGAGGGTCCCTACCTAGAGAGCAGTTCTTC. Translating gives CASSQDLAGGSLPREQFF.

The chain uses TRBV6-2 or TRBV6-3 and TRBJ2-1, with TRBD2 matching 11 bases. V was pared by 4 bases and J by 3 bases, with 8 bases of the junction left unmatched. Germline loops: CDR1 MNHEY, CDR2 SVGEGT. The CDR3 length is 17 residues. CDR3 amino acids: CASSSLRTSGHYNEQFF. CDR3 DNA: TGTGCCAGCAGTTCCCTCCGGACTAGCGGGCACTACAATGAGCAGTTCTTC.

This chain links TRBV2 with TRBJ1-2; D is possibly TRBD1 (6 bases). Germline V gene sequence: CDR1 SNHLY, CDR2 FYNNEI. Trimming pared 7 bases from V and 0 bases from J, leaving 15 bases between. CDR3 length: 15 residues. The CDR3 coding sequence is TGTGCCAGCAAACCCGAGGACAGCGCTAACTATGGCTACACCTTC. Its translation is CASKPEDSANYGYTF.

The chain employs TRBV19 and TRBJ2-5; D could derive from TRBD1 or TRBD2 (5 bases each). V was cut by 4 bases and J by 5 bases, with 20 bases left in between. CDR1 is LNHDA and CDR2 is SQIVND in the germline V gene (reference sequence). This CDR3 region has 16 residues. The chain's CDR3 is CASSRSGWGSHETQYF. CDR3 DNA sequence: TGTGCCAGTAGTAGGAGCGGCTGGGGGAGTCATGAGACCCAGTACTTC.

The V and J genes are TRBV27 and TRBJ2-3, with D perhaps given as TRBD1 or TRBD2 (6 bases each). V gave up 6 bases and J gave up 2 bases, with 15 bases separating them. Germline V CDR1 and CDR2: MNHEY, SMNVEV (reference sequence). The CDR3 covers 15 residues. CDR3 sequence: CASSTGRSVTDTQYF. The CDR3, as DNA: TGTGCCAGCAGCACAGGGAGGTCGGTCACAGATACGCAGTATTTT.

The CDR3 coding sequence is TGTGCCAGCAGTCCAAGGGACCGGGACAGGGAATACTACGAGCAGTACTTC. Protein sequence: CASSPRDRDREYYEQYF. The V gene is TRBV25-1, the J gene TRBJ2-7, with 9 bases lining up with TRBD1. Per germline, CDR1 MGHDK and CDR2 SYGVNS. The CDR3 is made up of 17 amino acids. Germline trimming cut 5 bases from V and 3 bases from J; bases unmatched to any gene: 14.

The chain has TRBV27 and TRBJ2-7; D tentatively reads TRBD1 or TRBD2 (5 bases each). The germline CDR1 and CDR2 sequences are MNHEY and SMNVEV (reference sequence). The germline V and J ends were trimmed by 6 bases and 4 bases, with 16 bases remaining between them. This CDR3 contains 14 residues. The CDR3, as DNA: TGTGCCAGCAGAGGTTCAGGGACGGCTTACGAGCAGTACTTC. Its translation is CASRGSGTAYEQYF.

As to this clone: Other DNA sequences from this sample encode an identical CDR3 as well. J is TRBJ2-3 and V is TRBV19; 8 nucleotides line up with TRBD2. V shed 7 bases, J shed 1 base, and the junction held 4 bases outside the gene matches. This CDR3 is 14 amino acids long. Germline V gene sequence: CDR1 LNHDA, CDR2 SQIVND (reference sequence). The CDR3 region has the DNA TGTGCCAGTAATCCGGGGGGGGGCACAGATACGCAGTATTTT. It yields the protein CASNPGGGTDTQYF.

This chain joins TRBV7-9 and TRBJ2-1; D is uncertain. The CDR3 runs to 14 residues. The germline gives CDR1 SEHNR, CDR2 FQNEAQ (reference sequence). Trimming cost V 1 base and J 3 bases, with 7 bases left between them. The CDR3 DNA reads TGTGCCAGCAGCTTAGTTATGGGCTACAATGAGCAGTTCTTC. It encodes CASSLVMGYNEQFF.

This rearrangement joins TRBV19 to TRBJ2-7, with 9 bases lining up with TRBD2. This CDR3 is built from 13 residues. Germline CDR1 LNHDA, CDR2 SQIVND (reference sequence). V dropped 11 bases and J dropped 0; count of bases not matched to a gene: 5. Written as DNA, the CDR3 is TGTGCCGGCAAGCGGGAGGTCTCCTACGAGCAGTACTTC. It specifies CAGKREVSYEQYF.

The chain recombines TRBV5-1 with TRBJ1-5; 10 nucleotides agree with TRBD1. Trimming cost V 0 bases and J 7 bases; bases outside gene matches: 7. The CDR3 loop spans 16 amino acids. The germline CDR1 and CDR2 sequences are SGHRS and YFSETQ. The CDR3, as DNA: TGCGCCAGCAGCTTGGGGCCCAGGACAGGGGGACAGCCCCAGCATTTT. This gives the protein CASSLGPRTGGQPQHF. Drawing the rest from reference TRBV5-1 and TRBJ1-5, the complete variable domain is KAGVTQTPRYLIKTRGQQVTLSCSPISGHRSVSWYQQTPGQGLQFLFEYFSETQRNKGNFPGRFSGRQFSNSRSEMNVSTLELGDSALYLCASSLGPRTGGQPQHFGDGTRLSIL.

This chain links TRBV3-1 (or the pseudogene TRBV3-2) with TRBJ1-1; D ambiguous. Trimming took 4 bases from V and 2 from J, leaving 14 bases between them. The germline V gene has CDR1 LGHDT and CDR2 YNNKEL (reference sequence). The CDR3 loop spans 15 amino acids. The CDR3 nucleotides are TGTGCCAGCAGCCCACGGGCAGCTACAAACACTGAAGCTTTCTTT. This translates into CASSPRAATNTEAFF.

This chain connects TRBV9 to TRBJ2-7; 10 nucleotides line up with TRBD1. The CDR3 has 16 residues. Unmatched junction bases numbered 6, after V lost 0 bases and J lost 3 bases. CDR1 is SGDLS and CDR2 is YYNGEE in the germline V gene. The CDR3 region is CASSVAGTGVGYEQYF. DNA of the CDR3: TGTGCCAGCAGCGTAGCCGGGACAGGGGTTGGCTACGAGCAGTACTTC.

The chain has TRBV6-2 or TRBV6-3 and TRBJ1-1; 7 bases agree with TRBD1. This CDR3 region has 14 residues. V gave up 6 bases and J gave up 4 bases; unmatched junction bases: 8. Germline loops: CDR1 MNHEY, CDR2 SVGEGT. The chain's CDR3 is CASSTPGTATEAFF. CDR3 nucleotides: TGTGCCAGCAGCACTCCCGGGACAGCCACTGAAGCTTTCTTT.

Here the CDR3 reads CASSPNPGTPGSYEQYF. The CDR3 DNA is TGTGCCAGCAGCCCCAACCCCGGGACTCCAGGGTCCTACGAGCAGTACTTC. This chain links TRBV3-1 (or the pseudogene TRBV3-2) with TRBJ2-7, with D possibly matching TRBD2 (6 bases). V was trimmed by 4 bases and J by 1 base, leaving 20 bases between them. The CDR3 is 17 residues long. The germline gives CDR1 LGHDT, CDR2 YNNKEL (reference sequence).

CDR3 region: CASIGGGYEQYF. The CDR3 DNA is TGTGCCAGCATCGGGGGCGGCTACGAGCAGTACTTC. This chain links TRBV27 with TRBJ2-7, with D perhaps assigned TRBD1 or TRBD2 (6 bases each). The germline CDR1 and CDR2 sequences are MNHEY and SMNVEV (reference sequence). The CDR3 is 12 residues long. The V and J ends lost 7 bases and 3 bases respectively, with 10 bases between them.